Presented here are 4 T cell receptor beta chains from one specimen sequenced in a study of blood T cells in healthy people across ages. Next came a second PCR, run for roughly 6 to 11 cycles, which used a sample-barcoded 5' primer along with a J-beta primer mix. In TCRdb, the 5' RACE reads were re-called with MiXCR into one record per CDR3 protein. The sample carries roughly 640,000 distinct CDR3 sequences, roughly 31% recorded once. Sequencing was carried out using blood. The receptor set was obtained from a woman over 75 in good health.

There are many counts of this clonotype. The V and J genes are TRBV29-1 and TRBJ2-7; 9 nucleotides line up with TRBD1. CDR1 is SQVTM, CDR2 ANQGSEA, per germline. This CDR3 has 13 amino acids. J lost 1 base, V lost 3 bases, and 1 base had no gene match. This CDR3 reads CSVDGQGSYEQYF. The CDR3 coding sequence is TGCAGCGTTGACGGACAGGGGTCCTACGAGCAGTACTTC.

This clonotype was seen ten or more times. This sequence may be a read error, since a much larger clone differs from it by one base. The chain has TRBV29-1 and TRBJ2-5; 12 bases are shared with TRBD2. The CDR3 totals 17 residues. V dropped 7 bases and J dropped 11; count of bases not matched to a gene: 23. Germline CDR1 SQVTM, CDR2 ANQGSEA. CDR3 sequence reads: CSGVRIASGGAGGEQYF. DNA for the CDR3: TGCAGCGGAGTCCGAATTGCTAGCGGGGGGGCAGGGGGTGAGCAGTACTTC.

A word on this clonotype: A read error may explain this, as a much larger clone is one base away. The J gene is TRBJ2-7, the V gene TRBV5-6, with D perhaps matching TRBD1 (5 bases). This CDR3 is 13 amino acids long. Germline CDR1 reads SGHDT; CDR2 reads YYEEEE. For the CDR3, the DNA is TGTGCCAGCAGCTTAGGCAGGGTATACGGGCAGTACTTC. Translating it yields CASSLGRVYGQYF.

Ten or more counts support this clonotype. J is TRBJ2-7 and V is TRBV5-6; TRBD1 matches 7 bases. Per the germline V gene, CDR1 is SGHDT and CDR2 is YYEEEE. V lost 6 bases, J lost 0 bases, and 12 bases stayed unmatched. CDR3 length: 16 amino acids. CDR3 nucleotides: TGTGCCAGCAACCTGGCGGCAGACAGGGCCTCCTACGAGCAGTACTTC. It yields the protein CASNLAADRASYEQYF.